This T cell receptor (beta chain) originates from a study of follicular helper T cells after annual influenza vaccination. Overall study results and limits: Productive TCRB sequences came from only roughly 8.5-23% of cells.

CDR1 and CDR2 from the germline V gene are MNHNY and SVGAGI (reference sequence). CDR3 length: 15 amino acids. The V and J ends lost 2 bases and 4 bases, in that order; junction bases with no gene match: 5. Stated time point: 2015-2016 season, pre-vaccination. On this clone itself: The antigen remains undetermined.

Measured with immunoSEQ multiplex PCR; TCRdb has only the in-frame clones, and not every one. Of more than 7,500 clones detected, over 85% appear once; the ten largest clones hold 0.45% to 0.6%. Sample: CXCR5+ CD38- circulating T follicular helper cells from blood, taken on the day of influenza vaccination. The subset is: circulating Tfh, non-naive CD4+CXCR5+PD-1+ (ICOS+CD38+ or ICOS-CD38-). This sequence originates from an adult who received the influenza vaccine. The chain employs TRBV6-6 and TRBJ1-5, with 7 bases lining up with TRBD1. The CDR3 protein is CASSYRRGPNQPQHF. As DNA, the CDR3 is TGTGCCAGCAGTTACAGGAGGGGGCCGAATCAGCCCCAGCATTTT.